What follows are 5 T cell receptor beta chains derived from one specimen sequenced in a study of shared clonotypes between healthy human individuals. Profiled with immunoSEQ multiplex PCR; TCRdb holds only in-frame clones, not every one. The table lists 550,000 to 850,000 clones, around 67% of them singletons, with less than 2% in the top ten. Sequenced sample: memory CD4+ T cells sorted from blood. Subset indicated: CD45RA-negative fraction. The receptors were sampled from a woman in her 30s in good health.

The V gene is TRBV5-6, the J gene TRBJ2-5, with D unclear. This CDR3 spans 11 amino acids. V was shortened by 0 bases and J by 5 bases, with 2 bases between the two germline ends. Germline V CDR1 and CDR2: SGHDT, YYEEEE. The CDR3 here is CASSLAETQYF. The DNA of the CDR3 is TGTGCCAGCAGCTTGGCTGAGACCCAGTACTTC.

V and J are TRBV19 and TRBJ1-4, with D perhaps TRBD1 (5 bases). The V end was cut by 6 bases, the J end by 5 bases, with 13 bases between. This CDR3 spans 14 amino acids. Per germline, CDR1 LNHDA and CDR2 SQIVND (reference sequence). The CDR3 region has the DNA TGTGCCAGTAGCATACAGGATTCGAATGAAAAACTGTTTTTT. This codes for CASSIQDSNEKLFF.

The rearrangement links TRBV5-6 to TRBJ1-1; 8 bases fit TRBD1. V was clipped by 4 bases and J by 5 bases; unmatched bases: 10. Germline CDR1 SGHDT, CDR2 YYEEEE. The CDR3 extends over 15 amino acids. CDR3 sequence: CASSPPTGVRTEAFF. The CDR3 DNA reads as TGTGCCAGCAGCCCCCCGACAGGGGTGAGGACTGAAGCTTTCTTT.

The J gene is TRBJ2-5, the V gene TRBV7-9; perhaps TRBD2 as D (6 bases). Germline CDR1 reads SEHNR; CDR2 reads FQNEAQ (reference sequence). This CDR3 spans 15 amino acids. V lost 0 bases and J lost 7, with 15 bases in between. CDR3 region: CASSLARGLPGTQYF. The CDR3 DNA reads TGTGCCAGCAGCTTAGCGCGGGGTCTACCAGGGACCCAGTACTTC.

The rearrangement joins TRBV5-8 to TRBJ1-1; tentative D call: TRBD1 (5 bases). This CDR3 region has 18 residues. CDR1 is SGHTS, CDR2 YDEGEE, per germline. With 4 bases removed from V and 4 bases from J, the gap between germline ends came to 26 bases. In DNA form, the CDR3 reads TGTGCCAGCAGCGATCCGGGACCCCGAACCCTGCCTTCCACTGAAGCTTTCTTT. Encoded protein: CASSDPGPRTLPSTEAFF.